The clone carrying this TCR beta chain was detected only once. Its antigen remains unknown. The data derive from a study of shared clonotypes between healthy human individuals. Whole-study results and caveats: Some clonotypes were shared by all four sorted-subset donors, while others were not shared. The non-shared ones had lower generation probabilities than the shared ones. Clonotype sharing among the donors was expected to vary with sequencing depth.

This CDR3 is built from 11 residues. Deletions cut 5 bases from V and 4 bases from J, with 7 bases between. Germline loops: CDR1 SGHRS, CDR2 YFSETQ. Assay used: immunoSEQ multiplex PCR; TCRdb lists only in-frame clones, some missing. The sample carries about 1.9 million clones, 93% recorded once. The naive CD8 subset, CD45RO-negative cells positively selected for CCR7, excluded terminally differentiated effector memory CD45RA+ cells. Every contributor of samples was a Caucasian grown-up residing in Nashville, Tennessee. The clonotype was recovered from a man younger than 35 in good health. Some clones in this sample may be carry-over from other donors' samples. This rearrangement joins TRBV5-1 to TRBJ2-7; weak D call: TRBD1 (5 bases). The sample taken for sequencing was naive CD8+ T cells from PBMCs. The CDR3 DNA is TGCGCCAGCAGTAAGGGGTACGAGCAGTACTTC. It encodes CASSKGYEQYF.